This entry features one T cell receptor (beta chain) sequence. Germline V gives CDR1 PRHDT, CDR2 FYEKMQ (reference sequence). V lost 8 bases and J lost 2; bases outside the gene matches: 6. The CDR3 runs 15 residues. The data are from a study of blood T cell repertoires in COVID-19. Study at large: From the United States, Italy and Spain came samples of acute and convalescent COVID-19.

Clones were read by immunoSEQ multiplex PCR, and TCRdb kept only the in-frame ones, dropping some. Of over 150,000 clones listed, approximately 90% are singletons. The sequenced sample was peripheral blood. The J gene is TRBJ2-7, the V gene TRBV13; TRBD2 agrees at 13 bases. The sequence derives from a woman aged 55-75 years who had recovered from COVID-19. The CDR3 bases are TGTGCCAGCCGGGGACTAGCGGGGCAACCCTACGAGCAGTACTTC. Protein product: CASRGLAGQPYEQYF.